Listed below are T cell receptor beta chains from one sample, sequenced in a study of blood T cell repertoires in COVID-19. Libraries were prepared by immunoSEQ multiplex PCR; TCRdb keeps only in-frame clonotypes and omits some of them. The sample includes roughly 97,000 clones, roughly 82% of them seen just once. The sequenced material came from peripheral blood. These receptors were collected from a man aged 55 to 70 with acute or convalescent COVID-19. Both conserved end residues are part of each CDR3. A D gene is named only where the DNA matches it firmly. Clone size is not always given. Where it is, it says once, few, many or a class for expanded clones.

size,V,D,J,DNA,CDR3
-,TRBV6-5,TRBD2,TRBJ2-1,TGTGCCAGCGGGGGACTAGCTAAGAATGAGCAGTTCTTC,CASGGLAKNEQFF
-,TRBV5-4,TRBD2,TRBJ2-1,TGTGCCAGCAGCTTGGACCCTAGCGGGGCCTCCTACAATGAGCAGTTCTTC,CASSLDPSGASYNEQFF
-,TRBV28,-,TRBJ1-2,TGTGCCAGCAGTTCGCGGGGGTATGGCTACACCTTC,CASSSRGYGYTF
-,TRBV19,TRBD1,TRBJ1-2,TGTGCCAGTAGTCCGGACAGGGCTAACTATGGCTACACCTTC,CASSPDRANYGYTF
-,TRBV15,TRBD2,TRBJ2-1,TGTGCCACCAGCGGGGAGGCTAGGGCTAGCGGGAGGGACAATGAGCAGTTCTTC,CATSGEARASGRDNEQFF
once,TRBV5-4,-,TRBJ1-2,TGTGCCAGCAGCCCTGACACCGAGTACTCCGGCTACACCTTC,CASSPDTEYSGYTF
few,TRBV15,TRBD2,TRBJ2-2,TGTGCCACCAGCACGGGGGGGCCGGTTAACACCGGGGAGCTGTTTTTT,CATSTGGPVNTGELFF
-,TRBV24-1,-,TRBJ2-1,TGTGCCACCAGTGAACAGGACAGACCTTACAATGAGCAGTTCTTC,CATSEQDRPYNEQFF
few,TRBV14,-,TRBJ1-2,TGTGCCAGCAGCCCAGCGCGGGGGTCCCTCTACGGCTACACCTTC,CASSPARGSLYGYTF
-,TRBV4-3,TRBD2,TRBJ2-5,TGCGCCAGCAGCCAAGAGTGGGGGGGTGGGACCCAGTACTTC,CASSQEWGGGTQYF
-,TRBV24-1,-,TRBJ2-1,TGTGCCACCAGTGACCGGCGAACAGGGTACCCCTACAATGAGCAGTTCTTC,CATSDRRTGYPYNEQFF
-,TRBV7-6,TRBD1,TRBJ2-5,TGTGCCAGCAGCCCATCTACAGGGGTCCAGGAGACCCAGTACTTC,CASSPSTGVQETQYF
-,TRBV28,TRBD1,TRBJ1-5,TGTGCCAGCAGCAATTCAGGGGGAATGGATCAGCCCCAGCATTTT,CASSNSGGMDQPQHF
-,TRBV28,-,TRBJ2-5,TGTGCCAGCAGTTTCCGCGGCCTTCACCAAGAGACCCAGTACTTC,CASSFRGLHQETQYF
-,TRBV2,TRBD1,TRBJ1-5,TGTGCCAGCAGTGGGGGACAGGGACACGGTCAGCCCCAGCATTTT,CASSGGQGHGQPQHF
-,TRBV24-1,TRBD2,TRBJ2-2,TGTGCCACGAGTGTTATAGCGGGGCAGGGAACGAACACCGGGGAGCTGTTTTTT,CATSVIAGQGTNTGELFF
few,TRBV7-2,-,TRBJ1-4,TGTGCCAGCAGCTTTAGCGGACGGACTAATGAAAAACTGTTTTTT,CASSFSGRTNEKLFF
once,TRBV5-1,TRBD2,TRBJ2-2,TGCGCCAGCGCCTGGACTTGGACTAGCAACACCGGGGAGCTGTTTTTT,CASAWTWTSNTGELFF
-,TRBV2,TRBD1,TRBJ1-1,TGTGCCATCCCGTCGACAGGGTGGAACACTGAAGCTTTCTTT,CAIPSTGWNTEAFF
once,TRBV6-2/TRBV6-3,TRBD1,TRBJ2-5,TGTGCCAGCAGCTTTGCAGAAGAGGACAGGGAATCCGAGACCCAGTACTTC,CASSFAEEDRESETQYF
few,TRBV29-1,-,TRBJ1-2,TGCAGCGTAGAGGACAACTACTATGGCTACACCTTC,CSVEDNYYGYTF
-,TRBV7-8,-,TRBJ2-1,TGTGCCAGCAGCTTAGAACTAGTCGCCTACAATGAGCAGTTCTTC,CASSLELVAYNEQFF